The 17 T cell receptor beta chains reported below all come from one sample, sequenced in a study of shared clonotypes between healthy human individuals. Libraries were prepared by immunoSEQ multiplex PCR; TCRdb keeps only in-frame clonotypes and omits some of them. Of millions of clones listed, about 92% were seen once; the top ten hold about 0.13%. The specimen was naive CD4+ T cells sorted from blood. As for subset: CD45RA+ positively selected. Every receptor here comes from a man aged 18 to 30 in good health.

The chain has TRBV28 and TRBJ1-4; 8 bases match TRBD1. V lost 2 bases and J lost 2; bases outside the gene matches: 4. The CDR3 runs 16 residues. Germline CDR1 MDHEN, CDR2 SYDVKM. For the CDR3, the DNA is TGTGCCAGCAGTTTACAGGGGGCTTTTACTAATGAAAAACTGTTTTTT. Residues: CASSLQGAFTNEKLFF.

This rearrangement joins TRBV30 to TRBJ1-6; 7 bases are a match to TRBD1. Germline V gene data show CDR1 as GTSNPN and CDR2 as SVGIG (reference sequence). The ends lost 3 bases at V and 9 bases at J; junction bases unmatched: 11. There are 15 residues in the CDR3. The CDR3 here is CAWRGVQGLASPLHF. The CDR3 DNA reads TGTGCCTGGAGGGGGGTACAGGGGCTAGCTTCACCCCTCCACTTT.

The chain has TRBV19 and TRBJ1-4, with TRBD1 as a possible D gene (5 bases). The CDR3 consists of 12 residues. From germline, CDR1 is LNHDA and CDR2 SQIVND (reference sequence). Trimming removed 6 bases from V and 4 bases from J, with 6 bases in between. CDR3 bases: TGTGCCAGTAGGACAGTTAATGAAAAACTGTTTTTT. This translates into CASRTVNEKLFF.

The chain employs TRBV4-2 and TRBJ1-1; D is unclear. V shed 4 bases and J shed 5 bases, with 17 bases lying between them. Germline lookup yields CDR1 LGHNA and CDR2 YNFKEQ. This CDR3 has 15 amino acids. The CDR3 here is CASSRSDTVGTEAFF. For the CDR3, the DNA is TGTGCCAGCAGCCGATCAGACACCGTGGGGACTGAAGCTTTCTTT.

Here the CDR3 reads CASSPTSAAYGYTF. CDR3 bases: TGTGCCAGCAGCCCAACCAGCGCCGCCTATGGCTACACCTTC. This chain connects TRBV5-6 to TRBJ1-2, with D unresolved. The CDR3 has 14 amino acids. V lost 4 bases to trimming and J lost 4 bases, with 14 bases between them. Germline loops: CDR1 SGHDT, CDR2 YYEEEE.

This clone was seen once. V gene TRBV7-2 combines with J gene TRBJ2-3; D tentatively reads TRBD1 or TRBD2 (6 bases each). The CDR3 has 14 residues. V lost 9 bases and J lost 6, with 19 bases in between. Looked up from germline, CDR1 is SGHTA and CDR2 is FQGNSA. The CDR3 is CASRKRGAADTQYF. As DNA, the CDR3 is TGTGCCAGTCGAAAAAGGGGGGCAGCGGATACGCAGTATTTT.

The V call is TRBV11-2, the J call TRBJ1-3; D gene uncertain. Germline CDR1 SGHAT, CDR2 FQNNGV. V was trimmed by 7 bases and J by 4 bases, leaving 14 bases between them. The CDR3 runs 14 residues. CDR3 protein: CASTTVTLGNTIYF. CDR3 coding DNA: TGTGCCAGCACGACGGTAACGCTCGGAAACACCATATATTTT.

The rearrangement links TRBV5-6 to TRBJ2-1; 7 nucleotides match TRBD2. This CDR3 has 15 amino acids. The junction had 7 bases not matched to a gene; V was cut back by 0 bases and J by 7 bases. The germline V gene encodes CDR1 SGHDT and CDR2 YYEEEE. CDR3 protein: CASSLVGSGWNEQFF. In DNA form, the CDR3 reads TGTGCCAGCAGCTTGGTGGGTAGCGGGTGGAATGAGCAGTTCTTC.

This chain's CDR3 is CAWNARGPEGYTF. The CDR3 nucleotides read TGTGCCTGGAACGCCAGGGGGCCGGAGGGCTACACCTTC. The genes are TRBV30 and TRBJ1-2; TRBD1 agrees at 8 bases. CDR3 length: 13 residues. The J segment lost 8 bases and the V segment lost 4 bases, leaving 9 bases of the junction unmatched. CDR1 GTSNPN and CDR2 SVGIG come from the germline V gene (reference sequence). Full variable domain (rest looked up from reference TRBV30 and TRBJ1-2): SQTIHQWPATLVQPVGSPLSLECTVEGTSNPNLYWYRQAAGRGLQLLFYSVGIGQISSEVPQNLSASRPQDRQFILSSKKLLLSDSGFYLCAWNARGPEGYTFGSGTRLTVV.

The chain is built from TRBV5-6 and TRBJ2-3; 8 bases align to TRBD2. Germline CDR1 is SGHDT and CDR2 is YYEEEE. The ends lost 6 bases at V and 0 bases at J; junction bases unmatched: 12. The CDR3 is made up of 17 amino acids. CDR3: CASNHFISGTSTDTQYF. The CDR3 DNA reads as TGTGCCAGCAATCACTTTATTAGCGGGACTAGCACAGATACGCAGTATTTT.

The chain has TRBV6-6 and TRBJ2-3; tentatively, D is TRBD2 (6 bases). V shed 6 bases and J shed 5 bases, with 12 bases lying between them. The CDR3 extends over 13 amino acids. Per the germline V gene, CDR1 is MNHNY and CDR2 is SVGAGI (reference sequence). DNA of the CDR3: TGTGCCAGCAGGGAGGGCCGGATAGATACGCAGTATTTT. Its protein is CASREGRIDTQYF.

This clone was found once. The CDR3 DNA sequence: TGTGCCTGGAGACCGGGACAGGGGGCCTACAATGAGCAGTTCTTC. The encoded protein is CAWRPGQGAYNEQFF. The chain couples TRBV30 to TRBJ2-1; 11 bases fit TRBD1. From germline, CDR1 is GTSNPN and CDR2 SVGIG (reference sequence). CDR3 length: 15 amino acids. V was pared by 3 bases and J by 2 bases, with 3 bases of the junction left unmatched.

CDR3 protein: CASSPSSIAGGQETQYF. In DNA, the CDR3 is TGTGCCAGCAGCCCTTCTTCGATAGCGGGGGGGCAAGAGACCCAGTACTTC. V usage is TRBV5-4 and J usage is TRBJ2-5; 11 positions agree with TRBD2. From germline, CDR1 is SGHNT and CDR2 YYREEE (reference sequence). CDR3 length: 17 amino acids. V gave up 4 bases and J gave up 2 bases; unmatched junction bases: 10.

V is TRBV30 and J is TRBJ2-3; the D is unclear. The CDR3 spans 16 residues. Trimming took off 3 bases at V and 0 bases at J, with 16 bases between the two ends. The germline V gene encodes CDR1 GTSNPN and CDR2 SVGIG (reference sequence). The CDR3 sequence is CAWSALVGTSTDTQYF. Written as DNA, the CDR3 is TGTGCCTGGAGCGCTTTGGTAGGCACTAGCACAGATACGCAGTATTTT.

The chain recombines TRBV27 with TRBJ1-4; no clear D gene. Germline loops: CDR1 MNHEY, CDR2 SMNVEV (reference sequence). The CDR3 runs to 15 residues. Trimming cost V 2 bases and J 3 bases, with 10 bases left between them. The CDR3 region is CASSLRAGANEKLFF. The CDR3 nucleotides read TGTGCCAGCAGTTTAAGGGCAGGAGCTAATGAAAAACTGTTTTTT.

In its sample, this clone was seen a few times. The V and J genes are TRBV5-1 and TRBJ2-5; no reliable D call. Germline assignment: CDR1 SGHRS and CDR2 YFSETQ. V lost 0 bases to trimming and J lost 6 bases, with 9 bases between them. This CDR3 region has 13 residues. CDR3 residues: CASSLEVAQTQYF. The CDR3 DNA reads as TGCGCCAGCAGCTTGGAGGTGGCCCAGACCCAGTACTTC.

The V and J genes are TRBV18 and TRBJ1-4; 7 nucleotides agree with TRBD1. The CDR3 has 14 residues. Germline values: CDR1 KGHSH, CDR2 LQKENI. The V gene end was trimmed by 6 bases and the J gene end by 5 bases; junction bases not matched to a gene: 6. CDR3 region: CASSTGTDNEKLFF. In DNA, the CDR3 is TGTGCCAGCTCTACCGGGACAGACAATGAAAAACTGTTTTTT.